This TCR beta chain was recorded in a study of cytomegalovirus exposure and HLA in healthy donors. V was pared by 3 bases and J by 1 base, with 2 bases of the junction left unmatched. This CDR3 has 13 residues. Germline CDR1 reads SQVTM; CDR2 reads ANQGSEA. The PCR was carried out with 60 Vbeta primers and 13 Jbeta primers. The assay was immunoSEQ multiplex PCR, and TCRdb's table has in-frame clones only and misses some. Altogether roughly 98,000 clones are present, about 78% being singletons, with the ten largest covering roughly 3.2%. Overall study findings and caveats: Among TCR beta chains, those listed as cytomegalovirus-associated numbered some 160. Per a later analysis, HLA-associated TCR beta chains showed more clonal expansion than other, equally common TCR beta chains. An assumption of roughly uniform sequencing depth across donors underlay the presence/absence analyses.

As for this clone: Its specificity is not known.

Sequenced sample: PBMCs. The source of this sequence is a man aged 40-50 years in good health and CMV-seronegative. This sequence joins TRBV29-1 and TRBJ1-1, with TRBD1 matching 7 bases. CDR3 coding DNA: TGCAGCGTTGACAGGGGGACGAACACTGAAGCTTTCTTT. It codes for CSVDRGTNTEAFF.